This T cell receptor beta chain derives from a study of blood T cell repertoires in COVID-19. Study summary: COVID-19 samples collected from the United States, Italy and Spain covered acute and convalescent phases. Sources were T cells, B-cell-depleted T cells, or PBMCs; the material itself was cDNA or gDNA.

Authors' processing steps: Using reference gene primer amplification, nucleated cell counts were estimated. Clones were read by immunoSEQ multiplex PCR, and TCRdb kept only the in-frame ones, dropping some. V and J calls and clone size come straight from that table; D and trimming were deduced from the DNA. The data hold under 350,000 clones, with around 89% observed a single time. Germline CDR1 and CDR2: LGHDT and YNNKEL (reference sequence). Trimming took off 4 bases at V and 8 bases at J, with 6 bases between the two ends. CDR3 length: 11 residues. The sequenced sample was peripheral blood. The sequence was obtained from a man aged 35-49 years with acute or convalescent COVID-19. The chain couples TRBV3-1 (or the pseudogene TRBV3-2) to TRBJ2-1; D not resolved. DNA for the CDR3: TGTGCCAGCAGCCTATATGATGAGCAGTTCTTC. This sequence encodes CASSLYDEQFF.